This T cell receptor (beta chain) stems from a study of T cells in localized non-small cell lung cancer. This CDR3 is 10 amino acids long. Of note for this clone: As yet, its antigen is unknown.

Clones were read by immunoSEQ multiplex PCR, and TCRdb kept only the in-frame ones, dropping some. Here the sample spans tens of thousands of clones, 75% to 85% being singletons. Study findings and constraints: Maximal T cell clonality occurred in uninvolved adjacent lung, with tumor ranking below it. A single tumor region was sequenced, leaving heterogeneity possible. Detection in adjacent lung was observed for a median 57 of the top 100 tumor clones.

Here the sequenced sample was peripheral blood, taken before any cancer treatment. The chain carries TRBV21-1 and TRBJ1-5. TRBV21-1 has pseudogene status. This receptor was obtained from a woman aged 35-75 years with stage I lung adenocarcinoma. This CDR3 reads CASSNQPQHF. The DNA for the CDR3 is TGTGCCAGCAGCAATCAGCCCCAGCATTTT.